This T cell receptor beta chain was retrieved from a study of blood T cell repertoires in COVID-19. Turning to the study itself: Both acute and convalescent COVID-19 samples were obtained from the United States, Italy and Spain. Nucleic acid was either cDNA or gDNA, and it came from T cells, B-cell-depleted T cells, or PBMCs.

In the source study's methods: Estimates of nucleated cell counts were drawn from the amplification of reference gene primers. Profiled with immunoSEQ multiplex PCR; TCRdb holds only in-frame clones, not every one. V and J calls and clone size follow that table, whereas D and trimming were derived from the DNA. The sample holds more than 90,000 clones; around four fifths are singletons and the top ten take roughly 0.89%. Material: peripheral blood. The sequence came from a woman aged 70-85 years with acute or convalescent COVID-19.

This CDR3 is CASSLQRGVSTEAFF. The DNA of the CDR3 is TGTGCCAGCAGCCTGCAGCGGGGGGTGAGCACTGAAGCTTTCTTT. The chain couples TRBV5-6 to TRBJ1-1; D perhaps matches TRBD1 (5 bases). Trimming took 4 bases from V and 4 from J, leaving 17 bases between them. The CDR3 is made up of 15 amino acids. Germline V gene data show CDR1 as SGHDT and CDR2 as YYEEEE.